The TCR beta chain described here comes from a study of Tregs in tolerant kidney transplant recipients. Unstimulated Tregs (CD4+CD25+CD127-) and CD4+CD25- non-Tregs were sorted from PBMCs. Trimming removed 2 bases from V and 3 bases from J, with 8 bases in between. There are 12 residues in the CDR3. Germline lookup yields CDR1 SQVTM and CDR2 ANQGSEA. Profiling relied on immunoSEQ multiplex PCR, and the TCRdb table lists in-frame clones only, not all of them. The table has 85,000 to 95,000 clones, around 90% seen once; the top ten hold about 4.9%. With regard to this clone: Its antigen is currently unknown.

Study conclusions and caveats: The small number of patients limits these findings pending further validation. Biological reproducibility was not directly addressed, but technical replication error appeared minimal.

The receptor comes from a human donor in good health. V gene TRBV29-1 combines with J gene TRBJ2-7; tentative D call: TRBD1 (5 bases). Sequenced material: CD8+ T cells from blood. The CDR3 region has the DNA TGCAGCGTTGAACAAGGGGACTACGAGCAGTACTTC. It translates to CSVEQGDYEQYF.